This TCR beta chain was sequenced for a study of blood T cell repertoires in COVID-19. Overall study: Italy, Spain and the United States were the sources of the convalescent and acute COVID-19 samples. Sources were T cells, B-cell-depleted T cells, or PBMCs; the material itself was cDNA or gDNA.

With V trimmed by 2 bases and J by 6 bases, 10 bases remained unmatched. From germline, CDR1 is SGHTA and CDR2 FQGNSA. The CDR3 covers 15 residues. Per the study methods: Cell counts per sample came from amplifying reference gene primers. Only in-frame clones appear in the TCRdb table, and some are missing; sequencing was by immunoSEQ multiplex PCR. That table is the source of V, J and clone size, and D and trimming were worked out from the DNA. The sample records 190,000 or so clones, more than 60% being singletons. This sequence was found in a man aged 50-60 years who had recovered from COVID-19. This chain uses TRBV7-2 with TRBJ2-7; 7 nucleotides line up with TRBD2. The material sequenced was peripheral blood. Here the CDR3 reads CASSLYGGSSREQYF. The CDR3 DNA follows: TGTGCCAGCAGCTTATACGGCGGGAGTTCCCGCGAGCAGTACTTC.